This entry describes one TCR beta chain. Between the trimmed V and J ends, which lost 7 bases and 4 bases, there was a span of 9 bases. The CDR3 spans 12 residues. CDR1 is MNHEY and CDR2 is SMNVEV in the germline V gene (reference sequence). This entry belongs to a study of blood T cell repertoires in COVID-19. Generated by immunoSEQ multiplex PCR, the TCRdb table keeps only in-frame clones and is missing some. The table has 150,000 or so clones, 80% to 90% seen once. This chain joins TRBV27 and TRBJ2-3, with a tentative D call TRBD1 (6 bases). Sequencing input: peripheral blood. This clonotype originated in a middle-aged woman with acute or convalescent COVID-19. CDR3 region: CASKQGPDTQYF. The CDR3 DNA follows: TGTGCCAGCAAACAGGGACCAGATACGCAGTATTTT.